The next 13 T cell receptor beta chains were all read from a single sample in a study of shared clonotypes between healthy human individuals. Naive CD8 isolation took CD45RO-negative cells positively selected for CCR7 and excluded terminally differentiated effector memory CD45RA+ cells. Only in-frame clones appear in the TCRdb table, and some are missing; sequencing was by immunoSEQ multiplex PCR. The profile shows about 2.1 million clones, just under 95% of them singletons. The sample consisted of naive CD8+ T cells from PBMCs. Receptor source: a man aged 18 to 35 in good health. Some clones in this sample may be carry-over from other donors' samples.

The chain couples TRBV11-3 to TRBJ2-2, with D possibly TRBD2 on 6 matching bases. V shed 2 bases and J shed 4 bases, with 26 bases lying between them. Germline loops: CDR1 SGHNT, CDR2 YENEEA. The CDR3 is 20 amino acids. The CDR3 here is CASSLSGYSVEGAGTGELFF. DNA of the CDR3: TGTGCCAGCAGCTTAAGCGGGTACAGCGTGGAGGGTGCGGGCACCGGGGAGCTGTTTTTT.

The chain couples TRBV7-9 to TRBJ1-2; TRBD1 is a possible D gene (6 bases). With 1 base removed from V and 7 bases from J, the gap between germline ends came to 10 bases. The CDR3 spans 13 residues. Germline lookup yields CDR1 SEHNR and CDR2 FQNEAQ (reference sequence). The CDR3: CASSLGTGTGYTF. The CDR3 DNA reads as TGTGCCAGCAGCTTAGGCACAGGGACTGGCTACACCTTC.

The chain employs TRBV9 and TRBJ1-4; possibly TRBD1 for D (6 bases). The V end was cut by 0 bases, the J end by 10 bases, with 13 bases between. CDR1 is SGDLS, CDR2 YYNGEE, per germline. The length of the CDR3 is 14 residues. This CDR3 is CASSVGGGQGKLFF. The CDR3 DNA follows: TGTGCCAGCAGCGTAGGCGGGGGGCAAGGAAAACTGTTTTTT.

The CDR3 here is CASSEGGDHTQYF. The DNA of the CDR3 is TGCGCCAGCAGTGAAGGAGGCGATCATACGCAGTATTTT. The gene calls are TRBV10-1 and TRBJ2-3; the D gene is possibly TRBD2 (5 bases). Germline assignment: CDR1 WNHNN and CDR2 SYGVQD (reference sequence). Trimming removed 3 bases at V and 7 bases at J, with 11 bases between. The CDR3 has 13 residues.

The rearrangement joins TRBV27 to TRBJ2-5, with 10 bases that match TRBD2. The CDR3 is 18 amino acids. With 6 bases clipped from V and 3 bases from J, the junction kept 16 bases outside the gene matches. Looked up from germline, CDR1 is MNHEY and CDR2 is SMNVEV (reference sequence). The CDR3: CASSQPPVTSGLKETQYF. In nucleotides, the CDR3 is TGTGCCAGCAGCCAGCCCCCCGTGACTAGCGGGCTCAAAGAGACCCAGTACTTC.

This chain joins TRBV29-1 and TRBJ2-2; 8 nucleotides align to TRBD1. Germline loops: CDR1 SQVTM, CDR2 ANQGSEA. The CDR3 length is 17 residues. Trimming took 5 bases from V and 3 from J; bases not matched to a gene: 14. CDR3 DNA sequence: TGCAGCGTTAGGGACCGATCCCGGGGACAGGACACCGGGGAGCTGTTTTTT. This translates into CSVRDRSRGQDTGELFF.

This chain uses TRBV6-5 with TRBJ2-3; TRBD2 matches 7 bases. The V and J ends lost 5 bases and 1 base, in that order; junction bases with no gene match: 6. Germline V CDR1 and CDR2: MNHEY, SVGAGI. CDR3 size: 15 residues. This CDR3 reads CASSHRAGGTDTQYF. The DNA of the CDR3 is TGTGCCAGCAGTCACCGGGCGGGAGGCACAGATACGCAGTATTTT.

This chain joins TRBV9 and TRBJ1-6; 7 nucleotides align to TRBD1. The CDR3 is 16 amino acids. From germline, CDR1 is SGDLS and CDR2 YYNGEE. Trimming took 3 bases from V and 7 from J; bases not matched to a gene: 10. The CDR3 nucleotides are TGTGCCAGCAGCGATAATCCGGGACAGTGGAATTCACCCCTCCACTTT. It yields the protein CASSDNPGQWNSPLHF.

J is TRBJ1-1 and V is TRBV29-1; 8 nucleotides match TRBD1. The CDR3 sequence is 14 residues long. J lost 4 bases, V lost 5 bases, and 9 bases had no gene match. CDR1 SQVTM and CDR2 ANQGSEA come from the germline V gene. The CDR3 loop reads CSVQGAPSATEAFF. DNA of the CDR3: TGCAGCGTTCAGGGGGCCCCCTCGGCCACTGAAGCTTTCTTT.

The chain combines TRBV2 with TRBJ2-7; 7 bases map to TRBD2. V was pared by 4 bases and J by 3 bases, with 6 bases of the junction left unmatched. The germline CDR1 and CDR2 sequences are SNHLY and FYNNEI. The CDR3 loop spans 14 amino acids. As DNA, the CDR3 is TGTGCCAGCAGTGTGACTAGCAGGGACTACGAGCAGTACTTC. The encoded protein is CASSVTSRDYEQYF. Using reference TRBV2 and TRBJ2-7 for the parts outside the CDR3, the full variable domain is EPEVTQTPSHQVTQMGQEVILRCVPISNHLYFYWYRQILGQKVEFLVSFYNNEISEKSEIFDDQFSVERPDGSNFTLKIRSTKLEDSAMYFCASSVTSRDYEQYFGPGTRLTVT.

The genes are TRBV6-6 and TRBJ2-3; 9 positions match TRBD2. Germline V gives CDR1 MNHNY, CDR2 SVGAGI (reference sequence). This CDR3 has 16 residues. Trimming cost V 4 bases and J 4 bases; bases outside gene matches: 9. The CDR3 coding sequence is TGTGCCAGCAGTTCGTATAGCGGGAGTAACCCAGATACGCAGTATTTT. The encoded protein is CASSSYSGSNPDTQYF.

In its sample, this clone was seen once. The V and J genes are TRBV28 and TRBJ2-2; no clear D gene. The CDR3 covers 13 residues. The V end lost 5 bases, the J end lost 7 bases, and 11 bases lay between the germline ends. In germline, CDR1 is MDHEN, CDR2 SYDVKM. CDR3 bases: TGTGCCAGCAGTCTAGACGGCGGCGGGGAGCTGTTTTTT. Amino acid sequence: CASSLDGGGELFF.

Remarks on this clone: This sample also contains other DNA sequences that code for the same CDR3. Here the CDR3 reads CASSFGGMNTEAFF. The CDR3 nucleotides are TGTGCCAGCAGTTTCGGGGGAATGAACACTGAAGCTTTCTTT. This chain links TRBV27 with TRBJ1-1; D might be TRBD1 (5 bases). Germline V gene sequence: CDR1 MNHEY, CDR2 SMNVEV (reference sequence). The CDR3 covers 14 residues. Trimming pared 3 bases from V and 0 bases from J, leaving 8 bases between.